This T cell receptor (beta chain) was identified during a study of T-cell memory formation after mild COVID-19. As for the study in general: TCR clusters showed largely donor specificity.

V lost 2 bases and J 10 bases, leaving 6 bases between the germline ends. The CDR3 is 11 residues long. This clonotype was observed a handful of times. TCRdb passed the 5' RACE reads through MiXCR, listing each CDR3 protein once. Among a few hundred thousand distinct CDR3 sequences listed, around 25% were seen once. Source material: PBMCs or a T cell subset sorted from them (not recorded which). The V call is TRBV12-3 or TRBV12-4, the J call TRBJ2-1; D is possibly TRBD1 (6 bases). This receptor was obtained from an adult woman who had mild COVID-19 (a few samples of this study predate the infection). Cell type and time point are not known. This CDR3 is CASSLRGEQFF. The CDR3 DNA is TGTGCCAGCAGTTTAAGGGGGGAGCAGTTCTTC.